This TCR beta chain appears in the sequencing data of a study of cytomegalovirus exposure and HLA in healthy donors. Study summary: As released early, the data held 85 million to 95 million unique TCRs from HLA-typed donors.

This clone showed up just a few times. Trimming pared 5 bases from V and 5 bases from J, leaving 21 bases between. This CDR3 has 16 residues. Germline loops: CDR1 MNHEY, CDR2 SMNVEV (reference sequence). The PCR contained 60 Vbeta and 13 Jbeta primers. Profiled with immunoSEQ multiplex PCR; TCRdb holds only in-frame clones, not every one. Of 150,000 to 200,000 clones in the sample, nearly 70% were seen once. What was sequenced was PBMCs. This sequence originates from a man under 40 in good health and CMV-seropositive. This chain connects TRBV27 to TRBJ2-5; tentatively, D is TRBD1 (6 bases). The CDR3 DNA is TGTGCCAGCAGTCGAACCCTCACACAGGGAACGGAGACCCAGTACTTC. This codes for CASSRTLTQGTETQYF.